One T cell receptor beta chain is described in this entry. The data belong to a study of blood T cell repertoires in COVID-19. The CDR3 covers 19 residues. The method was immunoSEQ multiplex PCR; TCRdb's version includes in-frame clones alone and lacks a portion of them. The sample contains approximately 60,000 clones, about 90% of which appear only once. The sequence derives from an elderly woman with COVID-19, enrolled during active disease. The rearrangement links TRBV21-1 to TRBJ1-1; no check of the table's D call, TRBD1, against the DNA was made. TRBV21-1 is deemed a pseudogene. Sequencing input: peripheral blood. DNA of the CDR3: TGTGCCAGCAGCAAAGCGCTTTGCCAGGGGGTCCAGGGGAACACTGAAGCTTTCTTT. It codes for CASSKALCQGVQGNTEAFF.